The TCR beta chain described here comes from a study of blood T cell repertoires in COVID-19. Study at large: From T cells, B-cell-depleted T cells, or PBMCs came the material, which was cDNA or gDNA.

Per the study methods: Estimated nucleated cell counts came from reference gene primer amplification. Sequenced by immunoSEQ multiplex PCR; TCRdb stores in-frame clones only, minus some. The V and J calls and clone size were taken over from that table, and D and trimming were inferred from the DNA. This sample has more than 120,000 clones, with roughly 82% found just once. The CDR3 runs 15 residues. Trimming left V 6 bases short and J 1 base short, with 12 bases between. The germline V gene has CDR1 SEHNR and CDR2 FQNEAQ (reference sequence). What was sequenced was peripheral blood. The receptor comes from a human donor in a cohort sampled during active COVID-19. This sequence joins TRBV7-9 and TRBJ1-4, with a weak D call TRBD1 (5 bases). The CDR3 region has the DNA TGTGCCAGCAGTCCCATGGGGGGAACTAATGAAAAACTGTTTTTT. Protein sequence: CASSPMGGTNEKLFF.